Listed below are T cell receptor beta chains from one sample, sequenced in a study of identical twins. TCRdb re-called the 5' RACE reads through MiXCR, storing one row per CDR3 protein. This sample has about 340,000 distinct CDR3 sequences; 9% to 15% occur once, and the top ten carry 7.2%. The same specimen was also included in a second study, on yellow fever vaccine responses in identical twins.

Material for sequencing was CD8+ T cells sorted from blood. Receptors were obtained from a woman younger than 30 in good health. The CDR3 runs from the conserved cysteine through the conserved F or W. The order of the fields is V gene, J gene, clone size, D gene, CDR3 protein, CDR3 DNA. The D gene is left open where the match is weak. Clone size, where shown, is once, few, many, or a class for clones that have expanded.

>TRBV29-1|TRBJ1-2|few|TRBD1
CSDATGESGYGYTF
TGCAGCGATGCAACAGGGGAGTCTGGGTATGGCTACACCTTC
>TRBV20-1|TRBJ2-1|once|TRBD2
CSAIVLAWGGSYNEQFF
TGCAGTGCTATTGTTCTAGCGTGGGGGGGCTCCTACAATGAGCAGTTCTTC
>TRBV12-3/TRBV12-4|TRBJ2-5|few|NA
CASSFRGRGETQYF
TGTGCCAGCAGTTTTAGAGGGCGTGGGGAGACCCAGTACTTC
>TRBV7-8|TRBJ2-7|few|TRBD1
CASTSAGTDTYEQYF
TGTGCCAGCACCTCCGCCGGGACAGATACCTACGAGCAGTACTTC
>TRBV7-7|TRBJ2-2|many|TRBD2
CASSFEVSQTSGGTGELFF
TGTGCCAGCAGCTTCGAAGTCTCCCAAACTAGCGGGGGCACCGGGGAGCTGTTTTTT
>TRBV12-5|TRBJ2-1|NA|NA
CASSDYGGSYNEQFF
TGTGCTAGTTCGGACTACGGGGGATCCTACAATGAGCAGTTCTTC
>TRBV5-1|TRBJ2-3|NA|TRBD1
CASSLADRETDTQYF
TGCGCCAGCAGCTTGGCCGACAGGGAAACAGATACGCAGTATTTT
>TRBV7-8|TRBJ2-3|many|TRBD2
CASSLVRLAGEEDTQYF
TGTGCCAGCAGCTTAGTGAGGCTAGCGGGAGAGGAAGATACGCAGTATTTT
>TRBV27|TRBJ2-1|few|TRBD2
CASSPNSGGEVQFF
TGTGCCAGCAGTCCTAATAGCGGGGGGGAGGTGCAGTTCTTC
>TRBV7-9|TRBJ2-3|many|TRBD2
CASSPRTSARDTQYF
TGTGCCAGCAGCCCGAGGACTAGCGCGAGAGATACGCAGTATTTT
>TRBV7-8|TRBJ2-5|few|TRBD2
CASSLRRGIQETQYF
TGTGCCAGCAGCCTTCGGCGGGGGATCCAAGAGACCCAGTACTTC
>TRBV3-1|TRBJ2-1|NA|TRBD2
CASSQGLAINPVGNNEQFF
TGTGCCAGCAGCCAAGGACTAGCTATAAACCCGGTGGGCAACAATGAGCAGTTCTTC
>TRBV3-1|TRBJ2-1|NA|NA
CACSQVNSNEQFF
TGTGCCTGCAGCCAAGTAAACAGCAATGAGCAGTTCTTC
>TRBV4-1|TRBJ1-6|many|NA
CASSQKLLEWGLSPLHF
TGCGCCAGCAGCCAAAAGTTATTAGAGTGGGGACTTTCACCCCTCCACTTT
>TRBV15|TRBJ2-2|many|TRBD1
CATSPNRGRGELFF
TGTGCCACCAGCCCAAACAGGGGGCGGGGGGAGCTGTTTTTT
>TRBV12-5|TRBJ2-1|few|TRBD1
CASGLGRGNEQFF
TGTGCTAGTGGTTTGGGCAGGGGGAATGAGCAGTTCTTC
>TRBV13|TRBJ1-2|few|TRBD1
CASSLETGALNYGYTF
TGTGCCAGCAGCTTAGAGACAGGGGCCCTTAACTATGGCTACACCTTC
>TRBV7-9|TRBJ1-2|many|NA
CASSPPFGTGSSRF
NA
>TRBV29-1|TRBJ2-1|NA|TRBD2
CSPDRGGEQFF
TGCAGCCCCGACCGGGGGGGAGAGCAGTTCTTC
>TRBV7-9|TRBJ2-1|few|TRBD2
CASSSPGLAGDEQFF
TGTGCCAGCAGCTCGCCTGGACTAGCGGGAGATGAGCAGTTCTTC
>TRBV6-5|TRBJ1-1|NA|TRBD1
CASSYETGGTEAFF
TGTGCCAGCAGTTACGAGACAGGGGGCACTGAAGCTTTCTTT
>TRBV7-6|TRBJ2-5|few|TRBD2
CASSFRAGGRALETQYF
TGTGCCAGCAGCTTTAGGGCCGGTGGGAGGGCCCTCGAGACCCAGTACTTC
>TRBV12-5|TRBJ2-1|NA|TRBD1
CASGQPGQGYNEQFF
TGTGCTAGTGGTCAACCGGGACAGGGGTACAATGAGCAGTTCTTC
>TRBV29-1|TRBJ1-1|many|NA
CSVVDVNEAFF
TGCAGCGTTGTAGATGTCAATGAAGCTTTCTTT
>TRBV7-8|TRBJ2-3|few|TRBD2
CASSFYGTSGRGDTQYF
TGTGCCAGCAGCTTTTACGGTACTAGCGGGAGAGGAGATACGCAGTATTTT
>TRBV15|TRBJ2-3|few|NA
CATRHGDGFTDTQYF
TGTGCCACCAGGCACGGGGATGGGTTCACAGATACGCAGTATTTT
>TRBV20-1|TRBJ1-1|few|TRBD1
CSARPDREDTEAFF
TGCAGTGCTAGACCCGACAGGGAGGACACTGAAGCTTTCTTT
>TRBV4-1|TRBJ2-3|many|NA
CASGLGGGTGRTDTQYF
TGCGCCAGCGGCCTAGGGGGGGGGACAGGCCGCACAGATACGCAGTATTTT
>TRBV12-3/TRBV12-4|TRBJ2-5|few|NA
CASRPGLMETQYF
TGTGCCAGCAGACCCGGACTAATGGAGACCCAGTACTTC
>TRBV7-9|TRBJ2-2|many|NA
CASSQGQGNTGELFF
TGTGCCAGCAGCCAAGGCCAAGGGAACACCGGGGAGCTGTTTTTT
>TRBV20-1|TRBJ1-1|NA|TRBD1
CSARPTGTGDIEAFF
TGCAGTGCTAGACCCACCGGGACAGGGGATATTGAAGCTTTCTTT
>TRBV24-1|TRBJ2-4|few|TRBD2
CATSDSSGGAKNIQYF
TGTGCCACCAGTGATTCTAGCGGGGGAGCCAAAAACATTCAGTACTTC
>TRBV12-3/TRBV12-4|TRBJ1-3|NA|NA
CASSLTGPRYYSGNTIYF
TGTGCCAGCAGTTTAACAGGACCCCGATACTACTCTGGAAACACCATATATTTT
>TRBV24-1|TRBJ2-5|NA|NA
CATSDLGLEQETQYF
TGTGCCACCAGTGATTTGGGTCTAGAACAAGAGACCCAGTACTTC
>TRBV2|TRBJ1-1|few|NA
CASSPDSGNEAFF
TGTGCCAGCAGCCCAGACTCCGGGAATGAAGCTTTCTTT
>TRBV29-1|TRBJ2-5|few|TRBD1
CSAGTGGWETQYF
TGCAGCGCGGGGACAGGGGGCTGGGAGACCCAGTACTTC
>TRBV6-5|TRBJ1-1|once|NA
CASSYVRGGTEAFF
TGTGCCAGCAGTTACGTAAGGGGAGGAACTGAAGCTTTCTTT
>TRBV3-1|TRBJ2-3|many|TRBD2
CASSPLLAGGTDTQYF
TGTGCCAGCAGCCCCCTGTTAGCGGGAGGCACAGATACGCAGTATTTT
>TRBV20-1|TRBJ1-5|NA|TRBD1
CSARDRQGNSNQPQHF
TGCAGTGCTAGAGATCGACAGGGTAATAGCAATCAGCCCCAGCATTTT
>TRBV7-6|TRBJ2-7|NA|NA
CASSQFGGEQYF
TGTGCCAGCAGTCAATTCGGTGGGGAGCAGTACTTC
>TRBV27|TRBJ2-2|NA|TRBD2
CASSLWRESTGELFF
TGTGCCAGCAGTTTATGGCGGGAGAGCACCGGGGAGCTGTTTTTT
>TRBV28|TRBJ2-2|few|NA
CASSFRGTTGELFF
TGTGCCAGCAGTTTTCGTGGAACCACCGGGGAGCTGTTTTTT